Sequencing of this T cell receptor beta chain was carried out in a study of T cells in localized non-small cell lung cancer. General observations from the study: Heterogeneity within the tumor remains possible, as just one region underwent sequencing. Uninvolved adjacent lung showed higher T cell clonality than tumor.

Profiling relied on immunoSEQ multiplex PCR, and the TCRdb table lists in-frame clones only, not all of them. The table has 33,000 or so clones, roughly 87% seen once. A remark on this clone: The antigen remains unidentified.

The sequencing here drew on peripheral blood, taken before any cancer treatment. The sequence derives from a male donor at least 60 years old with stage III squamous cell lung carcinoma.

CDR3 coding DNA: TGTGCCAGCAGTTACTGGGACAGTCAAGAGACCCAGTACTTC. This encodes CASSYWDSQETQYF. This chain joins TRBV6-5 and TRBJ2-5, with 7 bases fitting TRBD1. Germline V gene data show CDR1 as MNHEY and CDR2 as SVGAGI. The CDR3 is 14 amino acids. With V trimmed by 1 base and J by 2 bases, 1 base remained unmatched.